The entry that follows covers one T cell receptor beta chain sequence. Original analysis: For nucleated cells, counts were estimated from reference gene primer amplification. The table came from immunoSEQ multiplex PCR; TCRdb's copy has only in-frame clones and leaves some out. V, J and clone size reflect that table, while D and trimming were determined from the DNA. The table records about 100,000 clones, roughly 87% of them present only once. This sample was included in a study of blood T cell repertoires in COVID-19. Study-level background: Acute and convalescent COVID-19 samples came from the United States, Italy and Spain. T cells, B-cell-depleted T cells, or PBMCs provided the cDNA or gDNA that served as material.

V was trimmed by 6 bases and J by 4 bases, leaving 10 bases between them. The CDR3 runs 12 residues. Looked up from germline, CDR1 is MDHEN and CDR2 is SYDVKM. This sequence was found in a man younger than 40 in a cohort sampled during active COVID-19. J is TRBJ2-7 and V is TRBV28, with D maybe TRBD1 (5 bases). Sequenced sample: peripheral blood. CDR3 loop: CASRQQGYEQYF. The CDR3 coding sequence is TGTGCCAGCAGGCAGCAGGGTTACGAGCAGTACTTC.